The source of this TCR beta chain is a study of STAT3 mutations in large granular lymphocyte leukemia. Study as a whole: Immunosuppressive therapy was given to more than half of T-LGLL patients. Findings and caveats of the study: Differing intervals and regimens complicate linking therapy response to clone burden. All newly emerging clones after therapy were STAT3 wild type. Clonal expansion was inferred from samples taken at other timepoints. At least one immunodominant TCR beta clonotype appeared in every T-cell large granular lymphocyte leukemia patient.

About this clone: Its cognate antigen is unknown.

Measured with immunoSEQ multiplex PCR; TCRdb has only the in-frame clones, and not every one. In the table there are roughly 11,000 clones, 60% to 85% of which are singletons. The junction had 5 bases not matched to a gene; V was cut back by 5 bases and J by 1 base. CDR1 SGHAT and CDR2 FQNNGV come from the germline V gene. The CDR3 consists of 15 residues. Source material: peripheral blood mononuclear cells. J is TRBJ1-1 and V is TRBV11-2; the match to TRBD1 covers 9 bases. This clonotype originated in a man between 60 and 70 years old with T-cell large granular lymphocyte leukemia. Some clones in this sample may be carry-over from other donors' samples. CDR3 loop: CASSPGQGGNTEAFF. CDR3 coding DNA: TGTGCCAGCAGCCCGGGACAGGGTGGGAACACTGAAGCTTTCTTT.